The rows below give T cell receptor beta chains drawn from one sample of a study of vaccination effects on CD4 cells after COVID-19. The antigens for these receptors are not known. Clones were read by immunoSEQ multiplex PCR, and TCRdb kept only the in-frame ones, dropping some. The profile shows tens of thousands of clones, about 74% of them singletons. Material: CD4+ T cells from PBMCs cultured with HCoV-229E spike peptides, obtained before COVID-19 vaccination. The receptor source for this set is a human donor who received a COVID-19 vaccine. Each CDR3 is given with its conserved first and last residue. D genes are given only for firm matches. Not all rows give a size; the values are once, few, many and, for expanded clones, a class.

v_call,d_call,clone_size,cdr3_length,j_call,cdr3_nt,cdr3_aa
TRBV29-1,TRBD1,-,13,TRBJ2-5,TGCAGCGTTGAACTCCAGGGGGCAGAGACCCAGTACTTC,CSVELQGAETQYF
TRBV7-8,-,few,13,TRBJ1-6,TGTGCCAGCAGCCCAGACAGTTCCATGGCCCTCCACTTT,CASSPDSSMALHF
TRBV29-1,-,-,12,TRBJ2-5,TGCAGCGTTCCGACAGTCCAAGAGACCCAGTACTTC,CSVPTVQETQYF
TRBV28,TRBD1,few,13,TRBJ1-1,TGTGCCAGCAGTAAGAGGGACAGGAGGGGAGCTTTCTTT,CASSKRDRRGAFF
TRBV5-5,-,-,14,TRBJ2-5,TGTGCCAGCAGCCTAACCGCAGCGGTAGAGACCCAGTACTTC,CASSLTAAVETQYF
TRBV19,TRBD2,-,15,TRBJ2-1,TGTGCCAGTAGTATCAGCGGGGGGACCTACAATGAGCAGTTCTTC,CASSISGGTYNEQFF
TRBV6-1,-,-,15,TRBJ1-5,TGTGCCAGCAGTGAAGGTCCCCAGGGCGGTCAGCCCCAGCATTTT,CASSEGPQGGQPQHF
TRBV5-1,-,-,15,TRBJ1-5,TGCGCCAGCAGCTTGTTTCCGGGACAAAATCAGCCCCAGCATTTT,CASSLFPGQNQPQHF
TRBV10-3,-,-,13,TRBJ1-2,TGTGCCATCAGTGGCCAACCCGGGAGCGGCTACACCTTC,CAISGQPGSGYTF
TRBV3-1/TRBV3-2,TRBD2,-,21,TRBJ2-3,TGTGCCAGCAGCCAAGAAGCGTCCACTTTAGCGGGGGGCACTAGCACAGATACGCAGTATTTT,CASSQEASTLAGGTSTDTQYF
TRBV24-1,-,few,13,TRBJ1-2,TGTGCCACCAGTGATTCAGGGCTCTATGGCTACACCTTC,CATSDSGLYGYTF
TRBV5-1,-,-,16,TRBJ2-6,TGCGCCAGCAGCTTGGGTGGGGCAACTGGGGCCAACGTCCTGACTTTC,CASSLGGATGANVLTF
TRBV27,-,-,15,TRBJ2-3,TGTGCCAGCAGTACATACGGCAGGGACACAGATACGCAGTATTTT,CASSTYGRDTDTQYF
TRBV7-3,TRBD2,-,13,TRBJ2-5,TGTGCCAGCAGCTCAACTAGCGCAGAGACCCAGTACTTC,CASSSTSAETQYF
TRBV7-2,TRBD1,-,15,TRBJ1-6,TGTGCCAGCAGCTTATTAACAGGGGTAGATTCACCCCTCCACTTT,CASSLLTGVDSPLHF
TRBV19,TRBD1,-,18,TRBJ1-3,TGTGCCAGTTCCATGGGACAGGGGCGCTTAAGCTCTGGAAACACCATATATTTT,CASSMGQGRLSSGNTIYF
TRBV6-2/TRBV6-3,TRBD1,once,16,TRBJ1-5,TGTACCAGCAGTCCCAGGGGACAGGGGATCAATCAGCCCCAGCATTTT,CTSSPRGQGINQPQHF
TRBV11-3,-,-,14,TRBJ2-3,TGTGCCAGCAGCTTACAGGGAGGAACAGATACGCAGTATTTT,CASSLQGGTDTQYF
TRBV15,-,-,15,TRBJ1-1,TGTGCCACCAGCAGAGGTCACAGGGAGAACACTGAAGCTTTCTTT,CATSRGHRENTEAFF
TRBV2,-,-,14,TRBJ2-4,TGTGCCAGCAGCCAGAGGACCTCCCAAAACATTCAGTACTTC,CASSQRTSQNIQYF
TRBV5-4,-,-,15,TRBJ1-2,TGTGCCAGCAGCTTGCAGGGGTTAGTTCTACATGGCTACACCTTC,CASSLQGLVLHGYTF
TRBV4-3,-,-,16,TRBJ1-3,TGCGCCAGCAGCCAAGCATTAATCAACTCTGGAAACACCATATATTTT,CASSQALINSGNTIYF
TRBV4-1,-,few,13,TRBJ1-1,TGCGCCAGCAGCCAAGATGGACGGGTTGAAGCTTTCTTT,CASSQDGRVEAFF
TRBV19,-,-,14,TRBJ2-5,TGTGCCAGTAGTATCCGGGGGAGTCAAGAGACCCAGTACTTC,CASSIRGSQETQYF
TRBV3-1/TRBV3-2,-,few,14,TRBJ1-2,TGTGCCAGCAGCTTCCGCGGGGGAGAGAATGGCTACACCTTC,CASSFRGGENGYTF
TRBV9,-,-,16,TRBJ2-3,TGTGCCAGCAGCTCTCAACCGGGACTCCTCACAGATACGCAGTATTTT,CASSSQPGLLTDTQYF
TRBV7-2,-,few,12,TRBJ1-2,TGTGCCAGCAGCTTATGGGGCGATGGCTACACCTTC,CASSLWGDGYTF
TRBV4-1,TRBD1,-,14,TRBJ1-5,TGCGCCAGCAGCCAGAGGACAGGGCTTCAGCCCCAGCATTTT,CASSQRTGLQPQHF
TRBV7-3,-,-,15,TRBJ2-2,TGTGCCAGCTCTGCTGGAGGAGTAGGCACCGGGGAGCTGTTTTTT,CASSAGGVGTGELFF
TRBV18,-,few,13,TRBJ2-5,TGTGCCAGCTCACCACCGACTGGAGAGACCCAGTACTTC,CASSPPTGETQYF
TRBV6-2/TRBV6-3,-,-,14,TRBJ2-1,TGTGCCAGCAGTTACGACGCCAGGTACAATGAGCAGTTCTTC,CASSYDARYNEQFF
TRBV6-5,TRBD1,-,15,TRBJ1-3,TGTGCCAGCAGACGGACAGGGGGGTCTGGAAACACCATATATTTT,CASRRTGGSGNTIYF